This passage covers 24 T cell receptor beta chains from one sample sequenced in a study of Ad26.COV2.S vaccination and SARS-CoV-2 variants. Treatment described: around 19 received Ad26.COV2.S at low or high dose, single or two shots; roughly 5 received placebo; per-sample allocation not given. Samples were taken on day 63 after the first vaccine or placebo injection. Profiled with immunoSEQ multiplex PCR; TCRdb holds only in-frame clones, not every one. The sample lists more than 250,000 clones, 70% to 90% seen once, with around 3.5% in the top ten. Sequences were derived from peripheral blood, sampled in a trial of Ad26.COV2.S vaccine versus placebo. Receptors originate from a person between 18 and 65 years old who received the Ad26.COV2.S COVID-19 vaccine or a placebo.

The chain joins TRBV2 to TRBJ2-5, with 11 bases fitting TRBD2. The V gene end was trimmed by 6 bases and the J gene end by 5 bases; junction bases not matched to a gene: 2. Looked up from germline, CDR1 is SNHLY and CDR2 is FYNNEI. This CDR3 is built from 13 residues. The CDR3 sequence is CASRVAGGETQYF. CDR3 sequence (DNA): TGTGCCAGCAGAGTAGCGGGAGGGGAGACCCAGTACTTC.

V and J are TRBV19 and TRBJ2-7; the D gene is possibly TRBD1 (5 bases). The CDR3 contains 13 residues. The V gene lost 4 bases and the J gene lost 4 bases, with 11 bases spanning the gap. Germline CDR1 and CDR2: LNHDA and SQIVND (reference sequence). This CDR3 reads CASSRQGRYEQYF. The CDR3 region has the DNA TGTGCCAGTAGTAGGCAGGGAAGGTACGAGCAGTACTTC. Combining the CDR3 with reference TRBV19 and TRBJ2-7 gives the whole variable domain DGGITQSPKYLFRKEGQNVTLSCEQNLNHDAMYWYRQDPGQGLRLIYYSQIVNDFQKGDIAEGYSVSREKKESFPLTVTSAQKNPTAFYLCASSRQGRYEQYFGPGTRLTVT.

This chain joins TRBV6-5 and TRBJ1-4; D unclear. V lost 2 bases to trimming and J lost 3 bases, with 10 bases between them. Per the germline V gene, CDR1 is MNHEY and CDR2 is SVGAGI. The CDR3 is 15 amino acids. The CDR3 sequence is CASSYRASSNEKLFF. CDR3 in DNA: TGTGCCAGCAGTTACAGGGCATCGTCTAATGAAAAACTGTTTTTT.

J is TRBJ2-5 and V is TRBV5-8, with 12 bases fitting TRBD2. Germline CDR1 reads SGHTS; CDR2 reads YDEGEE. V dropped 5 bases and J dropped 4; count of bases not matched to a gene: 6. The CDR3 loop spans 15 amino acids. CDR3 residues: CASRPRLAGVETQYF. For the CDR3, the DNA is TGTGCCAGCAGGCCTCGACTAGCGGGGGTAGAGACCCAGTACTTC.

V and J are TRBV18 and TRBJ1-5, with D perhaps matching TRBD1 (6 bases). CDR1 is KGHSH, CDR2 LQKENI, per germline. Trimming took off 4 bases at V and 2 bases at J, with 9 bases between the two ends. The CDR3 totals 14 residues. In DNA, the CDR3 is TGTGCCAGCTCACGGGGGGCAGGCAATCAGCCCCAGCATTTT. Protein sequence: CASSRGAGNQPQHF.

This chain joins TRBV2 and TRBJ2-7; 9 bases match TRBD2. Looked up from germline, CDR1 is SNHLY and CDR2 is FYNNEI. The CDR3 consists of 15 residues. V shed 8 bases, J shed 3 bases, and the junction held 11 bases outside the gene matches. The CDR3: CASRGVAGAVYEQYF. DNA for the CDR3: TGTGCCAGCCGCGGGGTAGCGGGAGCAGTCTACGAGCAGTACTTC. Drawing the rest from reference TRBV2 and TRBJ2-7, the complete variable domain is EPEVTQTPSHQVTQMGQEVILRCVPISNHLYFYWYRQILGQKVEFLVSFYNNEISEKSEIFDDQFSVERPDGSNFTLKIRSTKLEDSAMYFCASRGVAGAVYEQYFGPGTRLTVT.

This sequence joins TRBV7-6 and TRBJ2-7; 11 bases match TRBD2. The CDR3 contains 14 residues. Germline CDR1 reads SGHVS; CDR2 reads FNYEAQ. Trimming removed 8 bases from V and 4 bases from J; junction bases left unmatched: 7. CDR3 DNA sequence: TGTGCCAGCTCCTTCGGGACTAGCGGATACGAGCAGTACTTC. This translates into CASSFGTSGYEQYF.

The chain links TRBV10-3 to TRBJ2-1, with 7 nucleotides matching TRBD2. V shed 9 bases and J 3 bases; nucleotides not matched to a gene: 5. Germline CDR1 and CDR2: ENHRY and SYGVKD. There are 13 residues in the CDR3. DNA of the CDR3: TGTGCCATTACAGCGGGGAACTACAATGAGCAGTTCTTC. This translates into CAITAGNYNEQFF.

The chain joins TRBV7-8 to TRBJ1-2; D is perhaps TRBD1 (5 bases). With 4 bases removed from V and 2 bases from J, the gap between germline ends came to 14 bases. The CDR3 has 15 amino acids. Per germline, CDR1 SGHVS and CDR2 FQNEAQ. Here the CDR3 reads CASSSREDKNYGYTF. CDR3 coding DNA: TGTGCCAGCAGCTCGAGAGAGGACAAAAACTATGGCTACACCTTC.

The rearrangement links TRBV18 to TRBJ2-1, with D possibly being TRBD2 (6 bases). Trimming removed 3 bases at V and 5 bases at J, with 17 bases between. This CDR3 has 16 residues. Germline V lookup: CDR1 KGHSH, CDR2 LQKENI. For the CDR3, the DNA is TGTGCCAGCTCACCTGAGGTAATGTCGGGGGACAATGAGCAGTTCTTC. The encoded protein is CASSPEVMSGDNEQFF.

This clone was found once. The chain carries TRBV11-2 and TRBJ2-5; TRBD1 agrees at 8 bases. The V and J ends lost 7 bases and 2 bases, in that order; junction bases with no gene match: 3. This CDR3 has 13 residues. Germline V gene sequence: CDR1 SGHAT, CDR2 FQNNGV. The CDR3 nucleotides are TGTGCCAGCATCAACAGGGGGCAAGAGACCCAGTACTTC. Protein product: CASINRGQETQYF.

This clone was counted a few times. The chain carries TRBV3-1 (or the pseudogene TRBV3-2) and TRBJ2-7; either TRBD1 or TRBD2 may supply D (5 bases each). CDR1 and CDR2 from the germline V gene are LGHDT and YNNKEL (reference sequence). The V end lost 4 bases, the J end lost 2 bases, and 12 bases lay between the germline ends. CDR3 length: 14 amino acids. This CDR3 is CASSPRDQTYEQYF. CDR3 DNA: TGTGCCAGCAGCCCCCGGGACCAAACCTACGAGCAGTACTTC.

The rearrangement joins TRBV6-5 to TRBJ1-6; weak D call: TRBD1 (5 bases). The CDR3 is 14 amino acids. CDR1 and CDR2 (germline): MNHEY, SVGAGI. V was cut by 2 bases and J by 8 bases, with 10 bases left in between. Written as DNA, the CDR3 is TGTGCCAGCAGTTACCGTCGGGGGGATTCACCCCTCCACTTT. Translating gives CASSYRRGDSPLHF.

The chain links TRBV6-5 to TRBJ2-2; either TRBD1 or TRBD2 may fit D (5 bases each). Trimming left V 5 bases short and J 7 bases short, with 14 bases between. Germline V CDR1 and CDR2: MNHEY, SVGAGI. This CDR3 has 14 amino acids. CDR3 loop: CASSRDPEDGELFF. The CDR3 bases are TGTGCCAGCAGTCGGGACCCCGAGGACGGGGAGCTGTTTTTT.

The rearrangement uses TRBV9 and TRBJ2-7; 8 bases match TRBD2. Per germline, CDR1 SGDLS and CDR2 YYNGEE. Losses at the gene ends were 2 bases for V and 3 bases for J; bases not matched to a gene: 7. This CDR3 has 15 amino acids. CDR3 amino acids: CASSVSGTSNYEQYF. CDR3 coding DNA: TGTGCCAGCAGCGTCTCCGGGACTAGTAACTACGAGCAGTACTTC.

This clone was found once. V gene TRBV6-6 combines with J gene TRBJ1-1; D might be TRBD1 (6 bases). This CDR3 is 14 amino acids long. With 5 bases removed from V and 3 bases from J, the gap between germline ends came to 13 bases. Germline values: CDR1 MNHNY, CDR2 SVGAGI (reference sequence). The CDR3 coding sequence is TGTGCCAGCAGTAGGGACATGTCTCACACTGAAGCTTTCTTT. Translated, it gives CASSRDMSHTEAFF.

The V and J genes are TRBV5-6 and TRBJ2-5; D gene uncertain. The CDR3 is 11 amino acids. V was trimmed by 2 bases and J by 5 bases, leaving 4 bases between them. The V gene's germline CDR1 is SGHDT and CDR2 YYEEEE. CDR3 sequence reads: CASSFGETQYF. Written as DNA, the CDR3 is TGTGCCAGCAGCTTCGGCGAGACCCAGTACTTC.

The chain has TRBV19 and TRBJ1-1; D perhaps matches TRBD1 (5 bases). CDR1 is LNHDA and CDR2 is SQIVND in the germline V gene (reference sequence). Trimming removed 6 bases at V and 6 bases at J, with 14 bases between. The CDR3 is made up of 13 amino acids. The CDR3 DNA follows: TGTGCCAGTAGCACACAGGTTGCGGCTGAAGCTTTCTTT. Translation gives CASSTQVAAEAFF.

The chain combines TRBV28 with TRBJ1-2; 10 bases match TRBD1. Germline trimming cut 6 bases from V and 5 bases from J; bases unmatched to any gene: 6. The CDR3 is 14 residues long. CDR1 is MDHEN, CDR2 SYDVKM, per germline. The CDR3 loop is CASSRQGAGYGYTF. CDR3 DNA: TGTGCCAGCAGCCGACAGGGGGCAGGGTATGGCTACACCTTC.

The chain combines TRBV12-5 with TRBJ1-3; D not resolved. Trimming removed 0 bases at V and 2 bases at J, with 14 bases between. CDR1 LGHNT and CDR2 FRNRAP come from the germline V gene. The CDR3 is made up of 17 amino acids. CDR3 sequence: CASGLVPGSIAGNTIYF. As DNA, the CDR3 is TGTGCTAGTGGTTTGGTACCTGGGAGTATCGCTGGAAACACCATATATTTT.

The rearrangement links TRBV12-5 to TRBJ2-7; D may be TRBD1 (6 bases). This CDR3 comprises 12 residues. The V end was cut by 5 bases, the J end by 3 bases, with 8 bases between. The germline V gene encodes CDR1 LGHNT and CDR2 FRNRAP. The CDR3 loop reads CASGIGGYEQYF. The CDR3 DNA is TGTGCTAGTGGTATAGGGGGCTACGAGCAGTACTTC.

This clone occurred a few times. The chain has TRBV7-9 and TRBJ1-2; no clear D. This CDR3 region has 15 residues. The V gene lost 5 bases and the J gene lost 0 bases, with 13 bases spanning the gap. Germline CDR1 SEHNR, CDR2 FQNEAQ (reference sequence). In nucleotides, the CDR3 is TGTGCCAGCAGCCCAACAGACAAAGCTAACTATGGCTACACCTTC. It yields the protein CASSPTDKANYGYTF.

The gene calls are TRBV6-5 and TRBJ2-1; no reliable D call. The V end lost 3 bases, the J end lost 6 bases, and 12 bases lay between the germline ends. The CDR3 consists of 14 residues. The germline V gene has CDR1 MNHEY and CDR2 SVGAGI. Here the CDR3 reads CASSYGSTTNEQFF. The CDR3 DNA follows: TGTGCCAGCAGTTATGGCAGTACCACCAATGAGCAGTTCTTC.

The chain has TRBV6-5 and TRBJ1-1; no definite D call. CDR1 is MNHEY and CDR2 is SVGAGI in the germline V gene. V lost 5 bases to trimming and J lost 4 bases, with 11 bases between them. This CDR3 has 13 amino acids. CDR3: CASSLGGVTEAFF. The CDR3 DNA reads TGTGCCAGCAGTCTCGGAGGAGTCACTGAAGCTTTCTTT.